The TCR beta chain under discussion was sequenced for a study of tumor and adjacent non-tumor tissue in lung cancer. At the level of the study: On average, productive TCRbeta reads reached about 4 million per sample. Study-wide results and limits: Top 100 clones took a larger repertoire share in normal lung.

RNA was extracted from bulk tissue without any cell sorting. Trimming took off 1 base at V and 1 base at J, with 7 bases between the two ends. This CDR3 comprises 15 residues. The V gene's germline CDR1 is MRHNA and CDR2 SNTAGT. This clonotype was observed a few times. Its antigen is not identified. Three rounds of nested PCR, following a modified ARM-PCR protocol, produced the TCRbeta library. Via MiXCR, TCRdb re-called the multiplex PCR reads, giving one row per CDR3 protein. The table includes 84,000 or so distinct CDR3 sequences, roughly three fifths detected once. The sequenced sample was lung tumor tissue. The origin of this receptor is a man between 65 and 79 years old with non-small cell lung cancer. V and J are TRBV6-4 and TRBJ2-2, with a weak D call TRBD2 (6 bases). The DNA for the CDR3 is TGTGCCAGCAGTGACTACGGGGGGAACACCGGGGAGCTGTTTTTT. Translated, it gives CASSDYGGNTGELFF.